This TCR beta chain was documented in a study of cytomegalovirus exposure and HLA in healthy donors. Whole-study context: Most donors, just over 80% of roughly 400 genotyped, fell in the Caucasian-associated ancestry cluster. Overall study findings and caveats: It was reported that TCR beta sequences correctly inferred the HLA-A and HLA-B alleles for most subjects. Highly shared variants forming one cluster were likely a sequencing artifact.

Both 60 Vbeta primers and 13 Jbeta primers went into the PCR. Method: immunoSEQ multiplex PCR; TCRdb's copy keeps in-frame clones and lacks some. Of around 210,000 clones listed, around four fifths are singletons. Details on this clone: Antigen specificity is unknown.

Germline V lookup: CDR1 SGHRS, CDR2 YFSETQ. The length of the CDR3 is 17 residues. Trimming stripped 0 bases from V and 0 bases from J, with 13 bases between. What was sequenced was PBMCs. The source of this sequence is a boy aged 5-17 years in good health and CMV-seronegative. The V call is TRBV5-1, the J call TRBJ2-1; D is uncertain. The CDR3, as DNA: TGCGCCAGCAGCTTGGTGCCCCCCGCGGTCTCCTACAATGAGCAGTTCTTC. The encoded protein is CASSLVPPAVSYNEQFF.